This T cell receptor (beta chain) is from a study of blood T cell repertoires in COVID-19. Study at large: There were acute and convalescent COVID-19 samples, and they came from the United States, Italy and Spain.

Authors' data handling: Amplification with reference gene primers provided the estimates of nucleated cell counts. Produced via immunoSEQ multiplex PCR; TCRdb's table is partial and in-frame only. V, J and clone size derive from that table, while D and trimming were established from the DNA sequence. The table includes 200,000 to 250,000 clones, roughly 86% detected once. Germline trimming cut 2 bases from V and 4 bases from J; bases unmatched to any gene: 5. CDR1 is LGHNA, CDR2 YNFKEQ, per germline. This CDR3 has 16 residues. This chain connects TRBV4-2 to TRBJ2-1; TRBD2 aligns across 10 bases. Input material: peripheral blood. The receptor was isolated from a man in his sixties with acute or convalescent COVID-19. CDR3 sequence: CASSQRTSGQYNEQFF. The DNA for the CDR3 is TGTGCCAGCAGCCAACGGACTAGCGGACAGTACAATGAGCAGTTCTTC.